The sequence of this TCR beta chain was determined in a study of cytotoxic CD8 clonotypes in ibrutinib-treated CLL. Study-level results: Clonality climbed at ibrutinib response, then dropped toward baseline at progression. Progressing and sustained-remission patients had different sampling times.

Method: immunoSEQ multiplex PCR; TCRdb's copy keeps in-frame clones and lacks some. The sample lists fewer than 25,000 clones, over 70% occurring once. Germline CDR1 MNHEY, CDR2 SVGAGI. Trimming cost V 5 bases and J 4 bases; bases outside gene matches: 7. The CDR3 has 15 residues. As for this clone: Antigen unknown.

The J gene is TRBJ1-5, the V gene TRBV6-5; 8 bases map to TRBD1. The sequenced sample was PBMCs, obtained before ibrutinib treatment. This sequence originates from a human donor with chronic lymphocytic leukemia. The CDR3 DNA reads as TGTGCCAGCAGTGCCGGACAGGGAATGAATCAGCCCCAGCATTTT. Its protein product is CASSAGQGMNQPQHF.